The rows below give T cell receptor beta chains drawn from one sample of a study of vaccination effects on CD4 cells after COVID-19. TCRdb's copy holds only in-frame clones and misses some; the assay was immunoSEQ multiplex PCR. The table shows 65,000 to 90,000 clones, with 73% occurring only once. These receptors' targets are unknown. This specimen consisted of CD4+ T cells from PBMCs cultured without peptide, obtained after COVID-19 vaccination. These TCRs come from a human donor who received a COVID-19 vaccine. The CDR3 runs from the conserved cysteine through the conserved F or W. D genes are given only for firm matches.

D gene: TRBD1
V gene: TRBV5-1
J gene: TRBJ1-2
CDR3 protein: CASSLQTGGDGYTF

D gene: TRBD2
V gene: TRBV11-2
J gene: TRBJ2-1
CDR3 protein: CASSLALGLAGGPEQFF

D gene: TRBD1
V gene: TRBV12-5
J gene: TRBJ1-5
CDR3 protein: CASGLGDRDQPQHF

D gene: -
V gene: TRBV9
J gene: TRBJ2-2
CDR3 protein: CASSWEVTRNTGELFF

D gene: -
V gene: TRBV15
J gene: TRBJ1-2
CDR3 protein: CATSRPTRGANYGYTF

D gene: -
V gene: TRBV18
J gene: TRBJ1-1
CDR3 protein: CASSQAAEGYTEAFF

D gene: -
V gene: TRBV18
J gene: TRBJ1-1
CDR3 protein: CASSPRSVIGEAFF

D gene: -
V gene: TRBV6-2/TRBV6-3
J gene: TRBJ2-5
CDR3 protein: CASSPLPGRSLQETQYF

D gene: -
V gene: TRBV6-5
J gene: TRBJ2-3
CDR3 protein: CASSSLQHTQYF

D gene: TRBD1
V gene: TRBV5-8
J gene: TRBJ1-1
CDR3 protein: CASSGPTGPTEAFF

D gene: -
V gene: TRBV6-2/TRBV6-3
J gene: TRBJ2-5
CDR3 protein: CASSPTEGRETQYF

D gene: -
V gene: TRBV29-1
J gene: TRBJ1-1
CDR3 protein: CSVVPITATEAFF

D gene: -
V gene: TRBV6-2/TRBV6-3
J gene: TRBJ1-5
CDR3 protein: CASSYARAWGSNQPQHF

D gene: -
V gene: TRBV19
J gene: TRBJ1-1
CDR3 protein: CASSTTGLTEAFF

D gene: -
V gene: TRBV10-3
J gene: TRBJ1-1
CDR3 protein: CAISESGSMNTEAFF

D gene: -
V gene: TRBV5-8
J gene: TRBJ2-3
CDR3 protein: CASSLGGPGTDTQYF

D gene: -
V gene: TRBV9
J gene: TRBJ1-4
CDR3 protein: CASSVGQGDATNEKLFF

D gene: -
V gene: TRBV7-9
J gene: TRBJ1-1
CDR3 protein: CASSLRGAKDTEAFF

D gene: -
V gene: TRBV28
J gene: TRBJ2-3
CDR3 protein: CASRPRTLGGTDTQYF

D gene: -
V gene: TRBV24-1
J gene: TRBJ2-2
CDR3 protein: CATSGGNDGELFF

D gene: -
V gene: TRBV18
J gene: TRBJ1-4
CDR3 protein: CASSPFEATNEKLFF

D gene: -
V gene: TRBV6-6
J gene: TRBJ2-5
CDR3 protein: CASSSQMEETQYF

D gene: -
V gene: TRBV5-1
J gene: TRBJ1-4
CDR3 protein: CASRTGITLDNEKLFF

D gene: -
V gene: TRBV25-1
J gene: TRBJ2-1
CDR3 protein: CASSESGTRLIF

D gene: TRBD1
V gene: TRBV9
J gene: TRBJ1-5
CDR3 protein: CASSETGDQHQPQHF

D gene: -
V gene: TRBV7-2
J gene: TRBJ1-2
CDR3 protein: CASSSQGQSMNYGYTF

D gene: -
V gene: TRBV5-1
J gene: TRBJ2-1
CDR3 protein: CASNTAGRGYEQFF

D gene: -
V gene: TRBV29-1
J gene: TRBJ2-5
CDR3 protein: CSADSSKETQYF

D gene: TRBD1
V gene: TRBV29-1
J gene: TRBJ1-2
CDR3 protein: CSARTGDYGYTF

D gene: -
V gene: TRBV27
J gene: TRBJ1-4
CDR3 protein: CASRVDSSREKLFF

D gene: -
V gene: TRBV24-1
J gene: TRBJ2-5
CDR3 protein: CATSDPQGQETQYF

D gene: -
V gene: TRBV2
J gene: TRBJ2-2
CDR3 protein: CASKGFTGELFF

D gene: TRBD1
V gene: TRBV10-3
J gene: TRBJ1-2
CDR3 protein: CAISSPLGEGAQDYGYTF

D gene: -
V gene: TRBV25-1
J gene: TRBJ2-3
CDR3 protein: CASSEVGSLGDTQYF

D gene: -
V gene: TRBV2
J gene: TRBJ2-1
CDR3 protein: CASSLHGGSTYNEQFF

D gene: -
V gene: TRBV6-5
J gene: TRBJ2-3
CDR3 protein: CASSYSWDSTDTQYF

D gene: TRBD2
V gene: TRBV12-5
J gene: TRBJ2-5
CDR3 protein: CASGSGGGETQYF

D gene: TRBD1
V gene: TRBV11-2
J gene: TRBJ1-2
CDR3 protein: CASSLSGGSNYGYTF

D gene: TRBD2
V gene: TRBV19
J gene: TRBJ2-4
CDR3 protein: CASSTPGGTKNIQYF

D gene: -
V gene: TRBV4-3
J gene: TRBJ1-4
CDR3 protein: CASSRGGQGNEKLFF

D gene: -
V gene: TRBV12-3/TRBV12-4
J gene: TRBJ1-6
CDR3 protein: CASSRDGNSPLHF

D gene: -
V gene: TRBV19
J gene: TRBJ1-5
CDR3 protein: CASTSTGASSQPQHF

D gene: TRBD1
V gene: TRBV19
J gene: TRBJ1-2
CDR3 protein: CASSTDRASGDGYGYTF

D gene: -
V gene: TRBV7-2
J gene: TRBJ2-3
CDR3 protein: CASSLDRRPSDTQYF

D gene: -
V gene: TRBV4-2
J gene: TRBJ2-5
CDR3 protein: CASSPARQETQYF

D gene: -
V gene: TRBV6-1
J gene: TRBJ1-5
CDR3 protein: CASSEQQSNQPQHF

D gene: -
V gene: TRBV27
J gene: TRBJ1-2
CDR3 protein: CASSFSGALAFYGYTF

D gene: TRBD1
V gene: TRBV6-5
J gene: TRBJ2-1
CDR3 protein: CASSMNRGAYNEQFF

D gene: -
V gene: TRBV19
J gene: TRBJ1-6
CDR3 protein: CASRDYRATYNSPLHF

D gene: TRBD1
V gene: TRBV11-2
J gene: TRBJ2-1
CDR3 protein: CASSLAPPGGQYNEQFF

D gene: -
V gene: TRBV7-9
J gene: TRBJ1-1
CDR3 protein: CASSGSGWGNTEAFF

D gene: TRBD1
V gene: TRBV7-2
J gene: TRBJ2-4
CDR3 protein: CASSQQGGGNIQYF

D gene: -
V gene: TRBV24-1
J gene: TRBJ2-2
CDR3 protein: CATRRTLTGELFF

D gene: TRBD1
V gene: TRBV18
J gene: TRBJ2-1
CDR3 protein: CASSLLGQGSYNEQFF

D gene: TRBD1
V gene: TRBV25-1
J gene: TRBJ1-6
CDR3 protein: CASSGSQGAIYNSPLHF